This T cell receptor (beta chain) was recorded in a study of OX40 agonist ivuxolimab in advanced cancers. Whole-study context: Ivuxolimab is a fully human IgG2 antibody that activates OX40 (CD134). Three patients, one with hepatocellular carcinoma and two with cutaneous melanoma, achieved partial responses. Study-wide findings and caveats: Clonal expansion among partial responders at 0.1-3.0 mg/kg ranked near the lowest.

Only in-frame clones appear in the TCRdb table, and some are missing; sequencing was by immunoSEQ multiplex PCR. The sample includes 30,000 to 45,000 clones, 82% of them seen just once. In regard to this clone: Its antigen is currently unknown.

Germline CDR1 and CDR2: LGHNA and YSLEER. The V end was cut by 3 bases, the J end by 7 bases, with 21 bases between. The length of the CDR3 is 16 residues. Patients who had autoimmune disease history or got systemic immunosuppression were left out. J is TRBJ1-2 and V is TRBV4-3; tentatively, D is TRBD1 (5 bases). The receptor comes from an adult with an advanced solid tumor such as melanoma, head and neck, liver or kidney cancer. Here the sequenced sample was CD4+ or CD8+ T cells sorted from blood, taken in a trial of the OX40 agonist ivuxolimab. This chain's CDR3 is CASSHGGSSRGVGYTF. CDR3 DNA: TGCGCCAGCAGCCACGGGGGAAGTTCAAGAGGAGTTGGCTACACCTTC.